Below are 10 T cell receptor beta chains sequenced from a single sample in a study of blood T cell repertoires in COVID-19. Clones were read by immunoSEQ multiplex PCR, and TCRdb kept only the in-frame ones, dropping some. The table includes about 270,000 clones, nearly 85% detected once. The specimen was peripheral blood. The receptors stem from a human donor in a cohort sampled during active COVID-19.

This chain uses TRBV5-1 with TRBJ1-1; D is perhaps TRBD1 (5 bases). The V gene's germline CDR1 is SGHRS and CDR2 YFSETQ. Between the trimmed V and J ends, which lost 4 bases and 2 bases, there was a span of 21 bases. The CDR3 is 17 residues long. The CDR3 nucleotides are TGCGCCAGCAGCCCTTATCCAGGGATAGGGCTCAACACTGAAGCTTTCTTT. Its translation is CASSPYPGIGLNTEAFF.

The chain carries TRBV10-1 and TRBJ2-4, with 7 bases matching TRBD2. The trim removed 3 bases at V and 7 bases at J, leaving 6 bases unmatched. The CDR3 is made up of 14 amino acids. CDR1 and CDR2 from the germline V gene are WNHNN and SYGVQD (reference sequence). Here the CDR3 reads CASSEAGSGNIQYF. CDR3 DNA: TGCGCCAGCAGTGAAGCGGGATCAGGGAACATTCAGTACTTC.

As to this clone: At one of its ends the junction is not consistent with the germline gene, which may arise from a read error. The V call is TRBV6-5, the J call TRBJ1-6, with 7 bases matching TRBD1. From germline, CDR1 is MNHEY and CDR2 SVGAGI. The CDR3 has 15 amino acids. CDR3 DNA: TGTGCCAGCAAGAGGGACAGCTCCTACAATTCACCCCTCCACTTT. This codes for CASKRDSSYNSPLHF.

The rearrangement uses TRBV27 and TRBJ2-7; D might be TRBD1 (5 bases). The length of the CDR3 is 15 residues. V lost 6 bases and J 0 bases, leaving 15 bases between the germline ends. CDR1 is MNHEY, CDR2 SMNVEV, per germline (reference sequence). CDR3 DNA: TGTGCCAGCAGGTCAGGGATTTTAAGCTCCTACGAGCAGTACTTC. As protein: CASRSGILSSYEQYF.

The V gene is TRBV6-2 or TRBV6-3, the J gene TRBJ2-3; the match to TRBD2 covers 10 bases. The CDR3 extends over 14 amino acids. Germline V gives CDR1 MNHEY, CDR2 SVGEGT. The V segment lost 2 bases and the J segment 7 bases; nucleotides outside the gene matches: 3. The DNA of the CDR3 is TGTGCCAGCAGTTACCCAGCGGGGGGGAATACGCAGTATTTT. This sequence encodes CASSYPAGGNTQYF.

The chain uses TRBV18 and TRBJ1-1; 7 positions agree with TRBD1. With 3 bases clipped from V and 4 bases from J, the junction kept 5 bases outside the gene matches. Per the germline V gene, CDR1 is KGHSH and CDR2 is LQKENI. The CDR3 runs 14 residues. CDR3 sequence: CASSPVTGLTEAFF. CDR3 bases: TGTGCCAGCTCACCGGTGACAGGGCTCACTGAAGCTTTCTTT.

CDR3 nucleotides: TGCGCCAGCAAAGAGGGGGCTAGCGGGACTCGGGTCGTGCAGTATTTT. Translated: CASKEGASGTRVVQYF. The rearrangement uses TRBV5-1 and TRBJ2-3; 9 positions agree with TRBD2. CDR3 length: 16 residues. The V segment lost 6 bases and the J segment 11 bases; nucleotides outside the gene matches: 19. Germline CDR1 SGHRS, CDR2 YFSETQ.

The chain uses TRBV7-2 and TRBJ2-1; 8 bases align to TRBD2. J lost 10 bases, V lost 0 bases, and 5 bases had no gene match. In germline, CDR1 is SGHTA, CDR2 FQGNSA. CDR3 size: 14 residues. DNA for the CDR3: TGTGCCAGCAGCTTAGCGTTGGGCGGGGGGGAGCAGTTCTTC. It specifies CASSLALGGGEQFF.

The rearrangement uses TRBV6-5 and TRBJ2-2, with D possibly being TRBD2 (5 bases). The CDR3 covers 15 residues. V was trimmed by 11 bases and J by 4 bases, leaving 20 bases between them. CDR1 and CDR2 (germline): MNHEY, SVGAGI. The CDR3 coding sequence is TGTGCCTCAAGTCCGGGGAGATGGGGCACCGGGGAGCTGTTTTTT. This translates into CASSPGRWGTGELFF.

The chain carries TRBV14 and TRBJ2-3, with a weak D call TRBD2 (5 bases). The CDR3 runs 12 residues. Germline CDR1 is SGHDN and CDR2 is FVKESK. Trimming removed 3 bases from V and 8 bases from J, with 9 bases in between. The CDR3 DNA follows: TGTGCCAGCAGCCAGTCTAGCTTTACGCAGTATTTT. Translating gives CASSQSSFTQYF.